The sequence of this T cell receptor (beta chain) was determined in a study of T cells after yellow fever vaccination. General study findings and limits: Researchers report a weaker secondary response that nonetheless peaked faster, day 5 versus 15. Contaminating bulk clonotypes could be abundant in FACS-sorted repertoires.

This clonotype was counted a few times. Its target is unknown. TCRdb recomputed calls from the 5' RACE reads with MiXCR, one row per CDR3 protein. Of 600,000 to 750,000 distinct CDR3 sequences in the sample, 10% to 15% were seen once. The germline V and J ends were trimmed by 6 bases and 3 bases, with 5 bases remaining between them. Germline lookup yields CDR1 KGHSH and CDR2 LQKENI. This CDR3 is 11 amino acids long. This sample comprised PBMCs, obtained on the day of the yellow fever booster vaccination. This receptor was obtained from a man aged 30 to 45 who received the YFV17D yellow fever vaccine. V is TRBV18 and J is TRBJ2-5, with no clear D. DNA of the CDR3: TGTGCCAGCTCTACTAAAGAGACCCAGTACTTC. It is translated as CASSTKETQYF.